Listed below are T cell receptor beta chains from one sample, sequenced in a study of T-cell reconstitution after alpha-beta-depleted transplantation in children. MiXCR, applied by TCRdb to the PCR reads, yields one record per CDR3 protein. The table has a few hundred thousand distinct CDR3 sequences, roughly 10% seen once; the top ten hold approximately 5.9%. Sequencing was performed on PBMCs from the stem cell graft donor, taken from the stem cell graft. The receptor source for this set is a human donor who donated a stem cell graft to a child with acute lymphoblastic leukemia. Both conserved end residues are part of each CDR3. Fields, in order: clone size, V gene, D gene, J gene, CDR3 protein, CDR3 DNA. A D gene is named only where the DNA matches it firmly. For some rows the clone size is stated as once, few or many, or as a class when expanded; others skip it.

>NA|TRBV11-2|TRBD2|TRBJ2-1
CASSTLAGAYNEQFF
TGTGCCAGCAGCACCCTAGCGGGGGCCTACAATGAGCAGTTCTTC
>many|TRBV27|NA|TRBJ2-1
CASSIRRGYNEQFF
TGTGCCAGCAGTATACGGAGGGGATACAATGAGCAGTTCTTC
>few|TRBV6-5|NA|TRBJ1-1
CASSYLLRNTEAFF
TGTGCCAGCAGTTACCTCCTCAGGAACACTGAAGCTTTCTTT
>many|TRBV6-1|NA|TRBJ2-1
CASSQQGRALGEQFF
TGTGCCAGCAGCCAACAGGGACGAGCTTTGGGTGAGCAGTTCTTC
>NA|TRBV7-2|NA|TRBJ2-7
CASSLGLPTMSYEQYF
TGTGCCAGCAGCTTGGGACTTCCGACTATGTCCTACGAGCAGTACTTC
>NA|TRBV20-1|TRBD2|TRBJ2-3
CSAPLGGGSDTQYF
TGCAGTGCCCCCTTAGGCGGGGGGTCAGATACGCAGTATTTT
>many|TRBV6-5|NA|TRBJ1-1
CASSYSGRITTEAFF
TGTGCCAGCAGTTACTCTGGACGGATCACCACTGAAGCTTTCTTT
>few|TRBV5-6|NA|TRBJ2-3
CASSGTRQASTDTQYF
TGTGCCAGCAGCGGAACGCGACAGGCTAGCACAGATACGCAGTATTTT
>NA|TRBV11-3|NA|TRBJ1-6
CASSLVPGLANSPLHF
TGTGCCAGCAGCTTAGTACCCGGGTTAGCTAATTCACCCCTCCACTTT
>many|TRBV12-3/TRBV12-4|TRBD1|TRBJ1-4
CASSSTGIGEKLFF
TGTGCCAGCAGTTCGACAGGGATAGGGGAAAAACTGTTTTTT
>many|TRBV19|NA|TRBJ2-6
CASRGGVLTF
TGTGCCAGTAGGGGGGGCGTCCTGACTTTC
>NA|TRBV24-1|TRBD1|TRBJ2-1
CATSDTGGPYNEQFF
TGTGCCACCAGTGATACAGGGGGCCCCTACAATGAGCAGTTCTTC
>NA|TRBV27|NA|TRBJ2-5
CASSLLAAPQETQYF
TGTGCCAGCAGTTTATTAGCGGCCCCACAAGAGACCCAGTACTTC
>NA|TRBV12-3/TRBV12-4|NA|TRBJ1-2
CASSPGRVRYGYTF
TGTGCCAGCAGTCCCGGACGGGTCCGCTATGGCTACACCTTC